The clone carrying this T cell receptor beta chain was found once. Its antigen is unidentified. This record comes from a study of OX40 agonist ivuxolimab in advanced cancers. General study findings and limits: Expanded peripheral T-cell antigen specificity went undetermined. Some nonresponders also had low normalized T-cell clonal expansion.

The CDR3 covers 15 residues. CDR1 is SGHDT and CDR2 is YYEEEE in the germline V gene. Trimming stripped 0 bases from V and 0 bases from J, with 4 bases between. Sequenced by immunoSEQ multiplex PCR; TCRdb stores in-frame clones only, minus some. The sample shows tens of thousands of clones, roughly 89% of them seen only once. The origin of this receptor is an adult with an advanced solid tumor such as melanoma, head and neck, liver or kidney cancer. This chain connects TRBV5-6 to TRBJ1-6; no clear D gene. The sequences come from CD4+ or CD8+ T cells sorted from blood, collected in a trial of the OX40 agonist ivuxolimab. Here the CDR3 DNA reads TGTGCCAGCAGCTTGGGCCGCTCCTATAATTCACCCCTCCACTTT. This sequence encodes CASSLGRSYNSPLHF.